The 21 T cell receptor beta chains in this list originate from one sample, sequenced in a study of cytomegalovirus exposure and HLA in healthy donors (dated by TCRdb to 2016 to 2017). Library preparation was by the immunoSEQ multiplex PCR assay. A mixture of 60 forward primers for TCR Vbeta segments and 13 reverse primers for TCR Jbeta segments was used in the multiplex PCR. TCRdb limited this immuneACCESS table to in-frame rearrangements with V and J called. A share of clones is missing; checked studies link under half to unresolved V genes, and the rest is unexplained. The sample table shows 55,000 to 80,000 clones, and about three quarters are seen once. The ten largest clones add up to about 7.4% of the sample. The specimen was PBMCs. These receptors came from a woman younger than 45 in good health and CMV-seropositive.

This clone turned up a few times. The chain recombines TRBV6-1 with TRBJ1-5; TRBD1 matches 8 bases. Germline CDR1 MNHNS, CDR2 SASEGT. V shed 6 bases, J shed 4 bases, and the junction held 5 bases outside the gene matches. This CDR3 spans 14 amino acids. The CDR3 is CASRGQVINQPQHF. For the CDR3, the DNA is TGTGCCAGCAGGGGACAGGTGATTAATCAGCCCCAGCATTTT.

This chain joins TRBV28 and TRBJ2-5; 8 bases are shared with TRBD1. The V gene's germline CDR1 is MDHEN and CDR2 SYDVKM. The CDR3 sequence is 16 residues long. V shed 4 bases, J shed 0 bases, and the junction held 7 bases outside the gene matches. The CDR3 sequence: CASSYGQGRHQETQYF. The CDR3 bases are TGTGCCAGCAGTTACGGACAGGGTCGCCACCAAGAGACCCAGTACTTC.

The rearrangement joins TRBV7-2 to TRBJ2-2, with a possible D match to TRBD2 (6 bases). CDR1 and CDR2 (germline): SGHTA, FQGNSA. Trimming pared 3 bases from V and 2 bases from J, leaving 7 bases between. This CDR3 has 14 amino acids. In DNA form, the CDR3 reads TGTGCCAGCAGCTTTGGGACTAACACCGGGGAGCTGTTTTTT. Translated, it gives CASSFGTNTGELFF.

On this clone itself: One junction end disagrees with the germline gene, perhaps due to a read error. CDR3 in DNA: TGTGCCAGCAGCTTCCGACAGGGTGTTAACTCTGGCTACACCTTC. This encodes CASSFRQGVNSGYTF. The chain has TRBV9 and TRBJ1-2; 7 bases line up with TRBD1. The CDR3 runs 15 residues. CDR1 and CDR2 from the germline V gene are SGDLS and YYNGEE.

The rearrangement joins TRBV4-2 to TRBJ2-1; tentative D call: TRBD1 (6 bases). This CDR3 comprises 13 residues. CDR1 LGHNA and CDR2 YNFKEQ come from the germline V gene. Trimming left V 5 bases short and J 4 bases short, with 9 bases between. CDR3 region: CASSLQGYNEQFF. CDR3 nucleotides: TGTGCCAGCAGCTTACAGGGATACAATGAGCAGTTCTTC.

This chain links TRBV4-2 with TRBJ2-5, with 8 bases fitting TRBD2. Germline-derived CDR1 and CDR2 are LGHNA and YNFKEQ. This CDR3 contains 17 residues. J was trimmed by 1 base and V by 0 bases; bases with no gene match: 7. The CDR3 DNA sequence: TGTGCCAGCAGCCAAGATCCTCTAGCGGGCCTCCAAGAGACCCAGTACTTC. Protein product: CASSQDPLAGLQETQYF.

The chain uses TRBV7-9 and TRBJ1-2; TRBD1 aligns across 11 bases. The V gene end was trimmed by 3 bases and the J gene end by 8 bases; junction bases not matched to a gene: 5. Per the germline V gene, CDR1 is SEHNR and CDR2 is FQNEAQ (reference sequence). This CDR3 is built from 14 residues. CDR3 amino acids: CASSLEDRGHGYTF. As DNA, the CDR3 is TGTGCCAGCAGCTTGGAGGACAGGGGGCACGGCTACACCTTC.

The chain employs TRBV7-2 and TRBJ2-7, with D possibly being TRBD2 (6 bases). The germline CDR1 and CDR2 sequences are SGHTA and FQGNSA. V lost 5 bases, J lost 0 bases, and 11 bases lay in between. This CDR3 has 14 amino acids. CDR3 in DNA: TGTGCCAGCAGCCCACTAGCCAGCTCCTACGAGCAGTACTTC. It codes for CASSPLASSYEQYF.

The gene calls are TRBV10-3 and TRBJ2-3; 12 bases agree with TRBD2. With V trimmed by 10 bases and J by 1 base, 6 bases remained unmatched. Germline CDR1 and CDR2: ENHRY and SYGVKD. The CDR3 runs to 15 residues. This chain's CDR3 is CATTSGRTGTDTQYF. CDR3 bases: TGTGCCACGACTAGCGGGAGAACAGGCACAGATACGCAGTATTTT.

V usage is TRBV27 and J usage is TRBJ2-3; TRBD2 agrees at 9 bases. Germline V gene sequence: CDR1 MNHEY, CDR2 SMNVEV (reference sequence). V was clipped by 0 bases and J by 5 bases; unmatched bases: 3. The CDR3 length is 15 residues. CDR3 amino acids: CASSLSSGSGDTQYF. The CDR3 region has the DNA TGTGCCAGCAGTTTATCTAGCGGGAGCGGAGATACGCAGTATTTT.

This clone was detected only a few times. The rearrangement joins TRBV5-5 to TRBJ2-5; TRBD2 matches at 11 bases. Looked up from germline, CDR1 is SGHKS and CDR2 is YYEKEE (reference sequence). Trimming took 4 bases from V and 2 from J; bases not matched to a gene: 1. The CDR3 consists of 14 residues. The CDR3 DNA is TGTGCCAGCAGCCGGACTAGCGGGCAAGAGACCCAGTACTTC. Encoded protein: CASSRTSGQETQYF.

In nucleotides, the CDR3 is TGTGCCTGGACCAATACAGGGTATAGCAATCAGCCCCAGCATTTT. Translated: CAWTNTGYSNQPQHF. The chain combines TRBV30 with TRBJ1-5; D possibly corresponds to TRBD1 (6 bases). The germline gives CDR1 GTSNPN, CDR2 SVGIG (reference sequence). This CDR3 comprises 15 residues. V was pared by 4 bases and J by 0 bases, with 13 bases between.

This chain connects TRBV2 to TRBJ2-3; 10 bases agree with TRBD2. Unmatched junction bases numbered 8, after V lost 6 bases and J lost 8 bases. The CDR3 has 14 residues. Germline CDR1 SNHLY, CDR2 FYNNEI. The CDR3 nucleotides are TGTGCCAGCAGACTAGCGGGAACCCCCGGTACGCAGTATTTT. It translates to CASRLAGTPGTQYF.

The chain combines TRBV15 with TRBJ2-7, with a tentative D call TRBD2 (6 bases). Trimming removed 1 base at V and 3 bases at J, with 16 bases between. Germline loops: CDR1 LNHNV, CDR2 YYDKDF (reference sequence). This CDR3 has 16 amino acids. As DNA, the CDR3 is TGTGCCACCAGCAGAGTGGTGGGGCGGGGCTTCTACGAGCAGTACTTC. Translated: CATSRVVGRGFYEQYF.

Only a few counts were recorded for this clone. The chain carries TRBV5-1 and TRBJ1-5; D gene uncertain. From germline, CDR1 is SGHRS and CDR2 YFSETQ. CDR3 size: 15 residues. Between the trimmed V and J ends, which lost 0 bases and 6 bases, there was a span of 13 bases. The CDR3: CASSLGLGGGQPQHF. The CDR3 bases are TGCGCCAGCAGCTTGGGACTCGGAGGTGGTCAGCCCCAGCATTTT.

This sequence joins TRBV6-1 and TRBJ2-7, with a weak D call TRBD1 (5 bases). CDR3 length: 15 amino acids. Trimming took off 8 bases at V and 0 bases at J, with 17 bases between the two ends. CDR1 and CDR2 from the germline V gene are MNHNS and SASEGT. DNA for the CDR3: TGTGCCAGCGCCCCCACCCCAGGGATCTCCTACGAGCAGTACGTC. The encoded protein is CASAPTPGISYEQYV.

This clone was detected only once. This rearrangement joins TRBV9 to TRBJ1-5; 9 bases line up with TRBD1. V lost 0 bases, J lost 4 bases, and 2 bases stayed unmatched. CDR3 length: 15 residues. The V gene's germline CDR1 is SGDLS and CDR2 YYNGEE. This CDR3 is CASSVGDRANQPQHF. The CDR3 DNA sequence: TGTGCCAGCAGCGTAGGGGACAGGGCGAATCAGCCCCAGCATTTT.

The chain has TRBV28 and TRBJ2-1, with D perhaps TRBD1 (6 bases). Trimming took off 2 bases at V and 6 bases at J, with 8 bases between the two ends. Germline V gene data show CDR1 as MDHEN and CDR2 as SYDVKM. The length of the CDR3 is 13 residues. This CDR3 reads CASSLGQINEQFF. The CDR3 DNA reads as TGTGCCAGCAGTTTAGGACAGATCAATGAGCAGTTCTTC.

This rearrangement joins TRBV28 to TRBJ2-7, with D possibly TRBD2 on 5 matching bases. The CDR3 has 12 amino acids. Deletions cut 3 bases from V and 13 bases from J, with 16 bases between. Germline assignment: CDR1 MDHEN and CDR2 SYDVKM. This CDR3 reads CASSLSSTGYYF. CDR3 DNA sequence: TGTGCCAGCAGTTTGTCGTCCACGGGATATTACTTC. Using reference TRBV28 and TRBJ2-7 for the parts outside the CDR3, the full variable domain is DVKVTQSSRYLVKRTGEKVFLECVQDMDHENMFWYRQDPGLGLRLIYFSYDVKMKEKGDIPEGYSVSREKKERFSLILESASTNQTSMYLCASSLSSTGYYFGPGTRLTVT.

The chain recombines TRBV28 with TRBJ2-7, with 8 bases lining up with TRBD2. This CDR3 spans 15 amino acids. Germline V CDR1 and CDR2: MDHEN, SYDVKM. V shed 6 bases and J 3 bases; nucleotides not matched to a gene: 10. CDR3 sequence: CASRPTSGQSYEQYF. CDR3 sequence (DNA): TGTGCCAGCAGACCTACTAGCGGACAGAGCTACGAGCAGTACTTC.

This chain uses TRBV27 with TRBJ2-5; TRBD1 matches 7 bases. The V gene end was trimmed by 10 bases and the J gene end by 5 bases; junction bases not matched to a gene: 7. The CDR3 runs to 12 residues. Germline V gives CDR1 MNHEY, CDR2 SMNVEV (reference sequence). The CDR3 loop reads CATRDRTETQYF. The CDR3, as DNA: TGTGCCACCCGGGACAGAACGGAGACCCAGTACTTC.